This TCR beta chain originates from a study of blood T cell repertoires in COVID-19. For the study at large: Italy, Spain and the United States were the sources of the convalescent and acute COVID-19 samples.

The repertoire was sequenced with immunoSEQ multiplex PCR; TCRdb's copy has only in-frame clones and lacks some. The sample holds about 120,000 clones; approximately 80% are singletons and the top ten take roughly 10%. CDR1 is MNHEY, CDR2 SMNVEV, per germline (reference sequence). The CDR3 sequence is 16 residues long. V dropped 2 bases and J dropped 0 bases, with 14 bases sitting between them. V and J are TRBV27 and TRBJ2-7; D might be TRBD2 (5 bases). The TCR originated in a human donor in a cohort sampled during active COVID-19. Input material: peripheral blood. The CDR3 spells CASSLKLGGYSYEQYF. The CDR3 DNA follows: TGTGCCAGCAGTTTAAAACTTGGAGGTTACTCCTACGAGCAGTACTTC.